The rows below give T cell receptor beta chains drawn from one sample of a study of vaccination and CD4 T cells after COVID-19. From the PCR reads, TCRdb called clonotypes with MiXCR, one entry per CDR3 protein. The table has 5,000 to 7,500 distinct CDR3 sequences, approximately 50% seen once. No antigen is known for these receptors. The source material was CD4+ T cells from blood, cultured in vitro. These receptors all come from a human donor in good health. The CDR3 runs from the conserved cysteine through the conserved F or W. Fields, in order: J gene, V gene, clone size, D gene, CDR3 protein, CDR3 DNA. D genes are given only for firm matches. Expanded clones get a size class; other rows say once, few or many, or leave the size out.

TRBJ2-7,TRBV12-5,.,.,CASRGRSYEQYF,TGTGCTAGTAGAGGGAGATCCTACGAGCAGTACTTC
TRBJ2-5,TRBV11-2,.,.,CVSSLDSSVETQYF,TGTGTCAGCAGCCTCGATTCTAGCGTTGAGACCCAGTACTTC
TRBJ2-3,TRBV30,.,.,CACAGGTHTDTQYF,TGTGCCTGCGCCGGCGGGACTCACACAGATACGCAGTATTTT
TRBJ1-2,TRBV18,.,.,CASSPNVQGLDGYTF,TGTGCCAGCTCACCAAATGTACAGGGCCTAGATGGCTACACCTTC
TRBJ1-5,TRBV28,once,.,CASSLGRGAGGNQPQHF,TGTGCCAGCAGTTTAGGGCGTGGGGCAGGTGGGAATCAGCCCCAGCATTTT
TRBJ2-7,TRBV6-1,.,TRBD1,CATSGTVSYEQYF,TGTGCCACTTCCGGGACAGTTTCCTACGAGCAGTACTTC
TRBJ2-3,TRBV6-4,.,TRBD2,CASSDSSGSSDTQYF,TGTGCCAGCAGTGACTCAAGCGGGAGTTCAGATACGCAGTATTTT
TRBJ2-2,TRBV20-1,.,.,CSAKMLAEHTGELFF,TGCAGTGCTAAAATGCTGGCAGAACACACCGGGGAGCTGTTTTTT
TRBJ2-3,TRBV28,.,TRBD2,CASTDGGGSDTQYF,TGTGCCAGCACCGATGGCGGGGGTTCGGATACGCAGTATTTT
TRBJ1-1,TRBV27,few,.,CASSFTWRTEAFF,TGTGCCAGCAGTTTCACATGGAGGACTGAAGCTTTCTTT
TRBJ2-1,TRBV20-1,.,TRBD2,CSAPPTSGRAYNEQFF,TGCAGTGCCCCGCCGACTAGCGGGAGGGCCTACAATGAGCAGTTCTTC
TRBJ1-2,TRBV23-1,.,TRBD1,CASSQSTGGALGDHYGYTF,TGCGCCAGCAGTCAATCAACAGGGGGCGCCCTAGGTGATCACTATGGCTACACCTTC
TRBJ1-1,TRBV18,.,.,CASSLNGGKAEAFF,TGTGCCAGCTCCCTCAATGGAGGGAAGGCTGAAGCTTTCTTT
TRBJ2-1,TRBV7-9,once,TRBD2,CASSEGLAGGPRGQFF,TGTGCCAGCAGCGAGGGTCTAGCGGGAGGGCCCCGGGGGCAGTTCTTC
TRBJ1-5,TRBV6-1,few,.,CASRRGVGSAPQHF,TGTGCCAGCAGACGGGGGGTTGGCTCTGCGCCCCAGCATTTT
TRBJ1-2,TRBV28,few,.,CASSFGGGYTF,TGTGCCAGCAGTTTCGGTGGAGGCTACACCTTC
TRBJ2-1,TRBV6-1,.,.,CASNPAGLSSYNEQFF,TGTGCCAGCAACCCGGCAGGGCTTAGCTCCTACAATGAGCAGTTCTTC
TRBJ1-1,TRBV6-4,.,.,CASSLKGGLGNTEAFF,TGTGCCAGCAGCCTAAAGGGCGGGTTGGGGAACACTGAAGCTTTCTTT
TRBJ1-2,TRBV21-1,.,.,CASSKCCGRGGGVKHYGYTF,TGTGCCAGCAGCAAATGTTGCGGCAGGGGAGGGGGTGTGAAGCACTATGGCTACACCTTC
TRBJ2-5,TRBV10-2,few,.,CASSALQETQYF,TGCGCCAGCAGTGCCTTACAAGAGACCCAGTACTTC
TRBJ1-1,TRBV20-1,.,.,CSARDWRPMNTEAFF,TGCAGTGCTAGAGATTGGCGACCGATGAACACTGAAGCTTTCTTT
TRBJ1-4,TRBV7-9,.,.,CASSGPAGGKLFF,TGTGCCAGCAGCGGCCCCGCGGGGGGAAAACTGTTTTTT
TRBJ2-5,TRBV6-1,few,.,CASSELGRGQETQYF,TGTGCCAGCAGTGAACTGGGCAGAGGACAAGAGACCCAGTACTTC
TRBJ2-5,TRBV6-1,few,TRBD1,CASRATGGRLETQYF,TGTGCCAGCAGGGCGACAGGGGGTCGGCTGGAGACCCAGTACTTC
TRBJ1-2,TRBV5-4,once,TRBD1,CASSSRMDRGVGGYTF,TGTGCCAGCAGCTCGAGGATGGACAGGGGCGTCGGTGGCTACACCTTC
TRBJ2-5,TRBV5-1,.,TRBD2,CATNSGSSETQYF,TGCGCCACCAATAGCGGGAGCTCGGAGACCCAGTACTTC
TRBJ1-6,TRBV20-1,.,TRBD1,CSAKSTGGRSPPLHF,TGCAGTGCAAAAAGTACAGGGGGCAGGAGCCCACCCCTCCACTTT
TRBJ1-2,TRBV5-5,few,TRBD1,CASSFWGTEANYGYTF,TGTGCCAGCAGCTTTTGGGGGACAGAAGCTAACTATGGCTACACCTTC
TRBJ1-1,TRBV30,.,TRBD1,CAWAQGANTEAFF,TGTGCCTGGGCACAGGGGGCGAACACTGAAGCTTTCTTT